The 30 T cell receptor beta chains reported below all come from one sample, sequenced in a study of blood T cell repertoires in COVID-19. Assay used: immunoSEQ multiplex PCR; TCRdb lists only in-frame clones, some missing. The sample holds just over 350,000 clones; approximately 86% are singletons and the top ten take roughly 7.1%. Sequencing was carried out using peripheral blood. Receptors originate from a woman in her sixties with COVID-19, enrolled during active disease.

The J gene is TRBJ2-1, the V gene TRBV7-5; the DNA was not compared with TRBD2, the D call given in the table. TRBV7-5 constitutes a pseudogene. CDR3 length equals 18 residues. In DNA, the CDR3 is TGTGTCAGAAGCCCGCTGACTAGCGGGGGGGGAGCAGACAATGAGCAGTTCTTC. This gives the protein CVRSPLTSGGGADNEQFF.

In DNA form, the CDR3 reads TGTGCCAGCAAACCGACAGGGGGGGACTATGGCTACACCTTC. Translation gives CASKPTGGDYGYTF. V and J are TRBV2 and TRBJ1-2, with 9 bases identical to TRBD1. J lost 3 bases, V lost 7 bases, and 6 bases had no gene match. The CDR3 spans 14 residues. Germline CDR1 reads SNHLY; CDR2 reads FYNNEI.

The rearrangement joins TRBV9 to TRBJ2-7; 7 bases align to TRBD1. The CDR3 loop spans 13 amino acids. J was trimmed by 4 bases and V by 4 bases; bases with no gene match: 5. Germline assignment: CDR1 SGDLS and CDR2 YYNGEE. The CDR3 DNA sequence: TGTGCCAGCAGCAGCCGGGACAGTTACGAGCAGTACTTC. As protein: CASSSRDSYEQYF. Full variable domain (remainder filled in from reference TRBV9 and TRBJ2-7): DSGVTQTPKHLITATGQRVTLRCSPRSGDLSVYWYQQSLDQGLQFLIQYYNGEERAKGNILERFSAQQFPDLHSELNLSSLELGDSALYFCASSSRDSYEQYFGPGTRLTVT.

The chain links TRBV9 to TRBJ1-3; D is uncertain. Trimming took 3 bases from V and 8 from J, leaving 9 bases between them. Germline V gene data show CDR1 as SGDLS and CDR2 as YYNGEE. The CDR3 spans 12 residues. The CDR3 nucleotides read TGTGCCAGCAGCGGGACCGGGGACACCATATATTTT. Translating gives CASSGTGDTIYF.

The chain combines TRBV7-2 with TRBJ1-2; perhaps TRBD1 as D (6 bases). V gave up 0 bases and J gave up 8 bases, with 13 bases separating them. The CDR3 sequence is 14 residues long. In germline, CDR1 is SGHTA, CDR2 FQGNSA. The CDR3 bases are TGTGCCAGCAGCTTAGCGACAGGAATTCGCGGCTACACCTTC. This sequence encodes CASSLATGIRGYTF.

The V and J genes are TRBV5-4 and TRBJ1-1; D perhaps matches TRBD1 (5 bases). V shed 3 bases and J shed 6 bases, with 9 bases lying between them. The CDR3 is 12 amino acids. CDR1 SGHNT and CDR2 YYREEE come from the germline V gene (reference sequence). CDR3 sequence: CASSSGLAEAFF. The CDR3 nucleotides are TGTGCCAGCAGCTCAGGGTTGGCTGAAGCTTTCTTT.

Only one count was recorded for this clone. The V gene is TRBV5-1, the J gene TRBJ1-1; the D is unclear. The CDR3 loop spans 13 amino acids. Looked up from germline, CDR1 is SGHRS and CDR2 is YFSETQ. V was shortened by 5 bases and J by 1 base, with 9 bases between the two germline ends. The CDR3 here is CASRAVKNTEAFF. The CDR3 DNA is TGCGCCAGCAGGGCGGTAAAGAACACTGAAGCTTTCTTT. The full variable domain, rest sourced from reference TRBV5-1 and TRBJ1-1, is KAGVTQTPRYLIKTRGQQVTLSCSPISGHRSVSWYQQTPGQGLQFLFEYFSETQRNKGNFPGRFSGRQFSNSRSEMNVSTLELGDSALYLCASRAVKNTEAFFGQGTRLTVV.

The rearrangement links TRBV5-5 to TRBJ1-5; possibly TRBD1 for D (6 bases). The germline V gene encodes CDR1 SGHKS and CDR2 YYEKEE (reference sequence). V was shortened by 4 bases and J by 2 bases, with 10 bases between the two germline ends. The CDR3 totals 14 residues. DNA for the CDR3: TGTGCCAGCAGCCTAGAGGGGGGCAATCAGCCCCAGCATTTT. Its translation: CASSLEGGNQPQHF. The full variable domain, its missing parts supplied by reference TRBV5-5 and TRBJ1-5, is DAGVTQSPTHLIKTRGQQVTLRCSPISGHKSVSWYQQVLGQGPQFIFQYYEKEERGRGNFPDRFSARQFPNYSSELNVNALLLGDSALYLCASSLEGGNQPQHFGDGTRLSIL.

The chain joins TRBV28 to TRBJ2-3; a weak D match, TRBD2 (7 bases). Germline V gives CDR1 MDHEN, CDR2 SYDVKM. V lost 5 bases to trimming and J lost 1 base, with 19 bases between them. The CDR3 runs 17 residues. This CDR3 reads CASSPYLGGGGTDTQYF. The CDR3 region has the DNA TGTGCCAGCAGTCCCTACCTGGGCGGGGGCGGCACAGATACGCAGTATTTT.

J is TRBJ2-2 and V is TRBV19; 8 bases agree with TRBD1. Germline values: CDR1 LNHDA, CDR2 SQIVND (reference sequence). The CDR3 is made up of 18 amino acids. Trimming cost V 0 bases and J 1 base; bases outside gene matches: 7. CDR3 region: CASSIDILGQGNTGELFF. In nucleotides, the CDR3 is TGTGCCAGTAGTATAGACATCTTAGGACAGGGGAACACCGGGGAGCTGTTTTTT.

In this sample, this clone turned up once. The J gene is TRBJ2-2, the V gene TRBV27; 8 nucleotides line up with TRBD2. Germline V CDR1 and CDR2: MNHEY, SMNVEV (reference sequence). There are 16 residues in the CDR3. With V trimmed by 5 bases and J by 1 base, 6 bases remained unmatched. The CDR3 here is CASSPAGRGNTGELFF. DNA for the CDR3: TGTGCCAGCAGTCCAGCCGGGAGGGGGAACACCGGGGAGCTGTTTTTT.

The V call is TRBV7-2, the J call TRBJ2-7, with D possibly matching TRBD2 (6 bases). Germline V gene sequence: CDR1 SGHTA, CDR2 FQGNSA. The CDR3 sequence is 15 residues long. The CDR3 loop reads CGLEASASPYYEQYF. DNA for the CDR3: TGTGGGCTCGAGGCTAGCGCAAGCCCTTACTACGAGCAGTACTTC.

The genes are TRBV19 and TRBJ1-2; TRBD1 matches at 7 bases. J gave up 3 bases and V 8 bases, and 12 bases lay outside the gene matches. This CDR3 comprises 15 residues. CDR1 is LNHDA and CDR2 is SQIVND in the germline V gene (reference sequence). CDR3 loop: CASGGGTDVYYGYTF. The DNA of the CDR3 is TGTGCCAGTGGTGGCGGGACAGACGTTTACTATGGCTACACCTTC. The variable domain in full, completed from reference TRBV19 and TRBJ1-2, reads DGGITQSPKYLFRKEGQNVTLSCEQNLNHDAMYWYRQDPGQGLRLIYYSQIVNDFQKGDIAEGYSVSREKKESFPLTVTSAQKNPTAFYLCASGGGTDVYYGYTFGSGTRLTVV.

The genes are TRBV6-5 and TRBJ2-1; D is unresolved. The V and J ends lost 3 bases and 0 bases respectively, with 12 bases between them. CDR1 and CDR2 (germline): MNHEY, SVGAGI. This CDR3 is built from 16 residues. CDR3 bases: TGTGCCAGCAGTTATGCGGCGCGTAGCTCCTACAATGAGCAGTTCTTC. Amino acid sequence: CASSYAARSSYNEQFF.

V and J are TRBV11-2 and TRBJ2-3; tentative D call: TRBD2 (6 bases). This CDR3 is built from 16 residues. V gave up 3 bases and J gave up 4 bases, with 17 bases separating them. CDR1 SGHAT and CDR2 FQNNGV come from the germline V gene. Here the CDR3 DNA reads TGTGCCAGCAGCTTCTTTGGCAGGGCGGGGCCAGATACGCAGTATTTT. As protein: CASSFFGRAGPDTQYF.

This rearrangement joins TRBV7-3 to TRBJ1-1, with D tentatively TRBD1 (5 bases). The length of the CDR3 is 14 residues. V lost 4 bases and J lost 1, with 10 bases in between. Germline CDR1 reads SGHTA; CDR2 reads FQGTGA. The CDR3 bases are TGTGCCAGCAGCTCGTTAGGGGAGAACACTGAAGCTTTCTTT. Translating gives CASSSLGENTEAFF.

The chain uses TRBV7-9 and TRBJ2-5, with 11 bases matching TRBD2. There are 16 residues in the CDR3. Germline V gene data show CDR1 as SEHNR and CDR2 as FQNEAQ (reference sequence). Trimming cost V 6 bases and J 3 bases; bases outside gene matches: 9. The CDR3 sequence is CASSNSGGAMKETQYF. The CDR3 nucleotides read TGTGCCAGCAGTAATAGCGGGGGGGCCATGAAAGAGACCCAGTACTTC.

The chain joins TRBV28 to TRBJ1-3; D gene ambiguous. V was cut by 2 bases and J by 2 bases, with 13 bases left in between. The germline V gene encodes CDR1 MDHEN and CDR2 SYDVKM. This CDR3 is built from 16 residues. The chain's CDR3 is CASSLQAGSTGNTIYF. CDR3 sequence (DNA): TGTGCCAGCAGTTTACAGGCGGGTTCAACTGGAAACACCATATATTTT.

This clone was counted a few times. The V and J genes are TRBV19 and TRBJ1-5; a weak D match, TRBD1 (6 bases). The CDR3 extends over 14 amino acids. CDR1 LNHDA and CDR2 SQIVND come from the germline V gene (reference sequence). The V and J ends lost 7 bases and 0 bases respectively, with 10 bases between them. CDR3 bases: TGTGCCAGTACCTCAGGGGATAGCAATCAGCCCCAGCATTTT. It is translated as CASTSGDSNQPQHF.

The chain recombines TRBV5-4 with TRBJ1-2; 9 nucleotides match TRBD1. Germline assignment: CDR1 SGHNT and CDR2 YYREEE (reference sequence). After removal of 2 bases from V and 4 bases from J, the junction contained 6 bases not matched to a gene. The CDR3 consists of 15 residues. CDR3 sequence reads: CASSLPSTGGYGYTF. As DNA, the CDR3 is TGTGCCAGCAGCTTACCATCGACAGGGGGCTATGGCTACACCTTC.

The chain combines TRBV5-1 with TRBJ2-3, with 12 bases matching TRBD2. The CDR3 is made up of 18 amino acids. Trimming at V came to 4 bases and at J to 6 bases, leaving 15 bases not matched to a gene. CDR1 is SGHRS, CDR2 YFSETQ, per germline. CDR3 sequence reads: CASSRRALLAGGQDTQYF. CDR3 sequence (DNA): TGCGCCAGCAGCCGTAGGGCCCTGCTAGCGGGGGGGCAGGATACGCAGTATTTT.

The V and J genes are TRBV4-3 and TRBJ2-7, with a tentative D call TRBD2 (5 bases). The germline CDR1 and CDR2 sequences are LGHNA and YSLEER. The CDR3 has 14 residues. Trimming removed 2 bases from V and 0 bases from J, with 8 bases in between. The CDR3 sequence is CASSQSGVSYEQYF. Written as DNA, the CDR3 is TGCGCCAGCAGCCAATCCGGGGTCTCCTACGAGCAGTACTTC.

The rearrangement joins TRBV19 to TRBJ1-2; no clear D gene. The CDR3 runs to 13 residues. Deletions cut 3 bases from V and 4 bases from J, with 9 bases between. Germline assignment: CDR1 LNHDA and CDR2 SQIVND (reference sequence). CDR3 sequence: CASSIPGFYGYTF. CDR3 nucleotides: TGTGCCAGTAGTATTCCCGGGTTCTATGGCTACACCTTC.

The chain links TRBV11-2 to TRBJ2-6; no clear D gene. The CDR3 has 17 amino acids. The germline V gene encodes CDR1 SGHAT and CDR2 FQNNGV. Trimming left V 6 bases short and J 0 bases short, with 15 bases between. CDR3 sequence (DNA): TGTGCCAGCAGTGCCGCGCAGGCCGACTCTGGGGCCAACGTCCTGACTTTC. It specifies CASSAAQADSGANVLTF.

The J gene is TRBJ2-7, the V gene TRBV25-1; 8 bases map to TRBD1. This CDR3 comprises 15 residues. Germline CDR1 and CDR2: MGHDK and SYGVNS. Germline trimming cut 3 bases from V and 4 bases from J; bases unmatched to any gene: 8. CDR3 bases: TGTGCCAGCAGTGAGGGTAGGACAGGGCGGTACGAGCAGTACTTC. This translates into CASSEGRTGRYEQYF.

This chain joins TRBV5-6 and TRBJ2-1; D unclear. This CDR3 spans 15 amino acids. The V gene lost 0 bases and the J gene lost 0 bases, with 7 bases spanning the gap. In germline, CDR1 is SGHDT, CDR2 YYEEEE. CDR3 loop: CASSLGFSSYNEQFF. The DNA for the CDR3 is TGTGCCAGCAGCTTGGGGTTTAGCTCCTACAATGAGCAGTTCTTC.

V gene TRBV7-2 combines with J gene TRBJ2-2; 7 positions match TRBD2. Trimming removed 4 bases from V and 1 base from J; junction bases left unmatched: 3. This CDR3 comprises 15 residues. From germline, CDR1 is SGHTA and CDR2 FQGNSA. As DNA, the CDR3 is TGTGCCAGCAGCTCCCTAGCGGTGAACACCGGGGAGCTGTTTTTT. This encodes CASSSLAVNTGELFF.

This clone turned up a few times. The chain is built from TRBV14 and TRBJ2-5, with 8 bases aligning to TRBD2. After removal of 0 bases from V and 0 bases from J, the junction contained 18 bases not matched to a gene. Germline CDR1 and CDR2: SGHDN and FVKESK. The CDR3 has 21 amino acids. DNA for the CDR3: TGTGCCAGCAGCCAAGATTCGTTGGTAGTAGCGGGGTCCCCGTACCAAGAGACCCAGTACTTC. Translated, it gives CASSQDSLVVAGSPYQETQYF.

The V and J genes are TRBV11-2 and TRBJ2-2, with 8 bases identical to TRBD2. The CDR3 is 19 amino acids. V shed 8 bases, J shed 1 base, and the junction held 18 bases outside the gene matches. Germline CDR1 reads SGHAT; CDR2 reads FQNNGV. The CDR3 protein is CASSPGGGGGTKNTGELFF. CDR3 bases: TGTGCCAGCTCCCCCGGGGGGGGCGGGGGGACAAAGAACACCGGGGAGCTGTTTTTT. Using reference TRBV11-2 and TRBJ2-2 for the parts outside the CDR3, the full variable domain is EAGVAQSPRYKIIEKRQSVAFWCNPISGHATLYWYQQILGQGPKLLIQFQNNGVVDDSQLPKDRFSAERLKGVDSTLKIQPAKLEDSAVYLCASSPGGGGGTKNTGELFFGEGSRLTVL.

This chain joins TRBV20-1 and TRBJ2-3; possibly TRBD2 for D (6 bases). Deletions cut 3 bases from V and 3 bases from J, with 13 bases between. Germline V lookup: CDR1 DFQATT, CDR2 SNEGSKA (reference sequence). The CDR3 runs to 14 residues. The CDR3 sequence is CSASPPRETDTQYF. Written as DNA, the CDR3 is TGCAGTGCTAGTCCTCCTCGGGAGACAGATACGCAGTATTTT.